Described below is a single T cell receptor beta chain sequence and its context. Its antigen is still unknown. This specimen comes from a study of T cell responses to AZD1222 COVID-19 vaccine. Study outcomes and limitations: Two doses of AZD1222 preceded a rise in Spike-specific TCR breadth and depth.

Using immunoSEQ multiplex PCR, the repertoire was profiled, and TCRdb retains in-frame clones only, with some absent. Seen here are 140,000 to 150,000 clones, approximately 85% observed once, and the top ten hold 3.5% to 5%. Per germline, CDR1 LGHDT and CDR2 YNNKEL (reference sequence). J lost 3 bases, V lost 4 bases, and 13 bases had no gene match. This CDR3 region has 17 residues. The chain combines TRBV3-1 (or the pseudogene TRBV3-2) with TRBJ1-1; 8 nucleotides align to TRBD1. The clonotype comes from an adult in good health. The material sequenced was peripheral blood, taken on day 0 of MenACWY control vaccination. The CDR3 bases are TGTGCCAGCAGCCCTGGACAGGGAGGGCTTCGGGACACTGAAGCTTTCTTT. It codes for CASSPGQGGLRDTEAFF.